This is a list of T cell receptor beta chains from one sample in a study of T cell repertoires in cytomegalovirus infection. TCRdb recomputed calls from the reads with MiXCR, one row per CDR3 protein. There are nearly 450,000 distinct CDR3 sequences in the sample; approximately 31% occur only once, and approximately 15% lies in the top ten. Specimen: PBMCs. These receptor sequences come from a human donor in good health (CMV status not recorded). Some clones in this sample may be carry-over from other donors' samples. CDR3s include the opening cysteine and the closing phenylalanine or tryptophan. The D gene is left open where the match is weak. Rows give clone size only sometimes, using once, few, many, or a class for an expanded clone.

clone size	V gene	J gene	D gene	CDR3 DNA	CDR3 protein
-	TRBV2	TRBJ1-5	-	TGTGCCAGCACGGGGGCCGGCAATCAGCCCCAGCATTTT	CASTGAGNQPQHF
few	TRBV12-3/TRBV12-4	TRBJ1-3	-	TGTGCCAGCACCCCCTTGTGGGGAAACACCATATATTTT	CASTPLWGNTIYF
-	TRBV20-1	TRBJ2-5	TRBD2	TGCAGTGCTAGAGGGGAGGGAGAGACCCAGTACTTC	CSARGEGETQYF
-	TRBV7-6	TRBJ2-3	-	TGTGCCAGCAGCTTAAGGTGGGATAGGGATACGCAGTATTTT	CASSLRWDRDTQYF
few	TRBV7-9	TRBJ1-1	-	TGTGCCAGCAGGAGCGGGGGCGCGTACACTGAAGCTTTCTTT	CASRSGGAYTEAFF
few	TRBV24-1	TRBJ2-7	-	TGTGCCACCAGTGATTCAGGGTCCTACGAGCAGTACTTC	CATSDSGSYEQYF
-	TRBV25-1	TRBJ2-4	TRBD1	TGTGCCAGCTCTCGGGACAGGGGTGAAAACATTCAGTACTTC	CASSRDRGENIQYF
-	TRBV6-6	TRBJ2-2	-	TGTGCCAGCAGTTTCACCGCCGGACTTGCCGGGGAGCTGTTTTTT	CASSFTAGLAGELFF
-	TRBV5-4	TRBJ1-1	TRBD1	TGTGCCAGCAGCCGGGACAGGGTCCCTGAAGCTTTCTTT	CASSRDRVPEAFF
-	TRBV28	TRBJ2-7	-	TGTGCCAGCAGGTCTCGCGGAACAAACACCTACGAGCAGTACTTC	CASRSRGTNTYEQYF
-	TRBV25-1	TRBJ1-4	-	TGTGCCAGCAGTGAATTCGGAGGATCCCGTGAAAAACTGTTTTTT	CASSEFGGSREKLFF
-	TRBV5-1	TRBJ2-2	-	TGCGCCAGCAGCTTTAGGCGGGAGAACACCGGGGAGCTGTTTTTT	CASSFRRENTGELFF
-	TRBV20-1	TRBJ2-3	TRBD2	TGCAGTGCTGATGAGGTGGGGCGGGGGGGGCAAGATACGCAGTATTTT	CSADEVGRGGQDTQYF
-	TRBV28	TRBJ1-5	-	TGTGCCAGCGTTGATCCAGGAAGAGGGCAGCCCCAGCATTTT	CASVDPGRGQPQHF
many	TRBV12-3/TRBV12-4	TRBJ2-4	TRBD1	TGTGCCAGCAGCAACACCCCCGGGACAGGGAAAAACATTCAGTACTTC	CASSNTPGTGKNIQYF
few	TRBV7-8	TRBJ2-2	-	TGTGCCAGCAGCAGACGACGGACCGGGGAGCTGTTTTTT	CASSRRRTGELFF
-	TRBV18	TRBJ2-7	-	TGTGCCAGCTCACCACCGCCAGGGCGGTACGAGCAGTACTTC	CASSPPPGRYEQYF
-	TRBV6-6	TRBJ2-5	-	TGTGCCAGCAGTTACCACCTCTCCCAAGAGACCCAGTACTTC	CASSYHLSQETQYF
many	TRBV7-2	TRBJ1-1	-	TGTGCCAGCAGCTCTCTCCGGGACGGTAACACTGAAGCTTTCTTT	CASSSLRDGNTEAFF
-	TRBV19	TRBJ1-5	TRBD1	TGTGCCAGTAGGCCCCATCGGGACAGGGGCAATCAGCCCCAGCATTTT	CASRPHRDRGNQPQHF
few	TRBV7-2	TRBJ2-2	-	TGTGCCAGCAGCTTTATGGGCAGCGGGGAGCTGTTTTTT	CASSFMGSGELFF
-	TRBV7-4	TRBJ1-1	TRBD1	TGTGCCAGCAGCCCCGGACAGGGTTTCAGCACTGAAGCTTTCTTT	CASSPGQGFSTEAFF
-	TRBV4-1	TRBJ2-2	TRBD2	TGCGCCAGCAGCCAAAGCGGGGGTCATCCCGGGGACACCGGGGAGCTGTTTTTT	CASSQSGGHPGDTGELFF
-	TRBV19	TRBJ2-1	TRBD2	TGTGCCAGTAGTACGCTGACTAGCGGGGGGCCCAGCCACTACAATGAGCAGTTCTTC	CASSTLTSGGPSHYNEQFF